This entry concerns a single TCR beta chain. The data derive from a study of blood T cell repertoires in COVID-19. Study-wide background: From the United States, Italy and Spain came samples of acute and convalescent COVID-19.

This CDR3 has 18 residues. V was pared by 4 bases and J by 0 bases, with 12 bases of the junction left unmatched. Germline V gene data show CDR1 as LGHNT and CDR2 as FRNRAP. TCRdb's copy holds only in-frame clones and misses some; the assay was immunoSEQ multiplex PCR. The sample has around 250,000 clones, around 85% seen once. The source of this sequence is a woman in her forties or fifties who had recovered from COVID-19. The rearrangement uses TRBV12-5 and TRBJ2-5; 9 bases match TRBD1. Sequenced sample: PBMCs or T cells enriched from blood (not recorded which). The chain's CDR3 is CASGSRDRDRAYQETQYF. The CDR3 DNA follows: TGTGCTAGTGGTTCTAGGGACCGGGACAGGGCGTACCAAGAGACCCAGTACTTC.